The T cell receptor beta chain under discussion was sequenced for a study of blood T cells in healthy people across ages. Study outcomes and limitations: The unknown donor CMV status may have confounded expanded clonotype changes.

The ends lost 5 bases at V and 2 bases at J; junction bases unmatched: 15. This CDR3 region has 18 residues. Looked up from germline, CDR1 is MNHEY and CDR2 is SMNVEV (reference sequence). Sample-barcoded 5' priming and a J-beta primer mix drove a second PCR of about 6 to 11 cycles. TCRdb used MiXCR to reprocess the 5' RACE reads, holding one entry per CDR3 protein. The sample records about 780,000 distinct CDR3 sequences, about 46% being singletons. As to this clonotype: Its antigen remains unknown.

This clonotype was obtained from a man older than 75 in good health. Sequenced: blood. The V and J genes are TRBV27 and TRBJ2-1; TRBD1 aligns across 7 bases. The CDR3 reads CASSRDRVVGETYNEQFF. The CDR3 region has the DNA TGTGCCAGCAGTAGAGACAGGGTTGTAGGGGAAACCTACAATGAGCAGTTCTTC.